This T cell receptor beta chain was found in a study of OX40 agonist ivuxolimab in advanced cancers. Patients were excluded for autoimmune disease history or systemic immunosuppression. Concerning this clone itself: Its cognate antigen is unknown.

Sequenced by immunoSEQ multiplex PCR; TCRdb stores in-frame clones only, minus some. The sample has about 86,000 clones, 87% seen once. Study-wide findings and caveats: Compared with others, partial responders at 0.1-3.0 mg/kg displayed clonal expansion among the lowest. Fewer expanded clones were found on average in CD4+ than in CD8+ T cells.

There are 14 residues in the CDR3. J was trimmed by 1 base and V by 5 bases; bases with no gene match: 4. Per germline, CDR1 MNHNY and CDR2 SVGAGI (reference sequence). The specimen was CD4+ or CD8+ T cells sorted from blood, collected in a trial of the OX40 agonist ivuxolimab. The clonotype comes from an adult with an advanced solid tumor such as melanoma, head and neck, liver or kidney cancer. The chain recombines TRBV6-6 with TRBJ1-1; 7 nucleotides line up with TRBD1. The CDR3 nucleotides are TGTGCCAGCAGTGGGGGACAGACGAACACTGAAGCTTTCTTT. It codes for CASSGGQTNTEAFF.